This section outlines one TCR beta chain sequence together with its context. This CDR3 has 12 amino acids. Germline V gene lookup returns CDR1 MNHNS and CDR2 SASEGT. Deletions cut 3 bases from V and 5 bases from J, with 5 bases between. These data come from a study of shared clonotypes between healthy human individuals. CD8 cells classed as naive were CD45RO-negative and positively selected for CCR7, excluding terminally differentiated effector memory CD45RA+ cells. Genomic DNA (from each subset) was split evenly across several immunoSEQ plates. Clones were read by immunoSEQ multiplex PCR, and TCRdb kept only the in-frame ones, dropping some. The sample consists of around 2,100,000 clones, about 95% of them appearing once.

The clonotype comes from a man aged 18 to 30 in good health. The sample was naive CD8+ T cells sorted from blood. V and J are TRBV6-1 and TRBJ2-1, with D hard to call. This CDR3 is CASSDVDNEQFF. CDR3 DNA sequence: TGTGCCAGCAGTGACGTAGACAATGAGCAGTTCTTC.